These 24 T cell receptor beta chains originate from one sample sequenced in a study of CD8 T cell repertoires and HIV-1 epitope variants. Sequencing was performed with immunoSEQ multiplex PCR; in TCRdb, only in-frame clones are kept and a portion is missing. This table holds around 3,300 clones, just under 70% found once. No antigen is known for these receptors. Sequenced material: cultured CD8+ T cells derived from PBMCs. Source of these receptors: a male donor with HIV.

This rearrangement joins TRBV6-4 to TRBJ2-7; TRBD2 might be the D (6 bases). Looked up from germline, CDR1 is MRHNA and CDR2 is SNTAGT. V was pared by 3 bases and J by 4 bases, with 7 bases between. The length of the CDR3 is 12 residues. The DNA for the CDR3 is TGTGCCAGCAGTGATGCGGGATACGAGCAGTACTTC. Its translation is CASSDAGYEQYF.

CDR3: CASSTNGGEMGMQYF. The CDR3 bases are TGTGCCAGCAGCACCAACGGGGGGGAAATGGGAATGCAGTATTTT. This chain links TRBV7-2 with TRBJ2-3, with 8 nucleotides matching TRBD2. J lost 11 bases, V lost 5 bases, and 15 bases had no gene match. The CDR3 runs 15 residues. CDR1 and CDR2 from the germline V gene are SGHTA and FQGNSA.

The V and J genes are TRBV5-6 and TRBJ2-2, with D perhaps TRBD2 (6 bases). The CDR3 length is 14 residues. V lost 6 bases to trimming and J lost 4 bases, with 13 bases between them. CDR1 and CDR2 from the germline V gene are SGHDT and YYEEEE. CDR3: CASTWGESTGELFF. CDR3 DNA: TGTGCCAGCACCTGGGGGGAGTCCACCGGGGAGCTGTTTTTT.

This clone was counted only a few times. J is TRBJ2-3 and V is TRBV6-1; 13 bases are shared with TRBD2. The CDR3 consists of 15 residues. The V segment lost 3 bases and the J segment 4 bases; nucleotides outside the gene matches: 1. Germline CDR1 reads MNHNS; CDR2 reads SASEGT. Written as DNA, the CDR3 is TGTGCCAGCAGTGAGACTAGCGGGAGGCCAGATACGCAGTATTTT. It is translated as CASSETSGRPDTQYF.

The CDR3 DNA reads TGTGCCAGCGATGAGGGGGTCACCCTAAATCAGCCCCAGCATTTT. Translation gives CASDEGVTLNQPQHF. The chain has TRBV2 and TRBJ1-5; the D gene is possibly TRBD1 (6 bases). The CDR3 spans 15 residues. Trimming took 8 bases from V and 4 from J, leaving 18 bases between them. CDR1 and CDR2 (germline): SNHLY, FYNNEI.

This sequence joins TRBV1 and TRBJ2-7; TRBD2 is the table's D call, not checked against the DNA. TRBV1 is a pseudogene locus. The CDR3 is 13 amino acids. The CDR3 coding sequence is TGCACCAGCAGCCATTCTCTGCGGTACGAGCAGTACTTC. Protein: CTSSHSLRYEQYF.

The J gene is TRBJ2-1, the V gene TRBV28; a weak D match, TRBD2 (6 bases). In germline, CDR1 is MDHEN, CDR2 SYDVKM. V lost 3 bases to trimming and J lost 4 bases, with 13 bases between them. The CDR3 spans 15 residues. CDR3 nucleotide sequence: TGTGCCAGCAGTTTCTTTGGGACTTCATACAATGAGCAGTTCTTC. Translation gives CASSFFGTSYNEQFF. Full variable domain (outside the CDR3, taken from reference TRBV28 and TRBJ2-1): DVKVTQSSRYLVKRTGEKVFLECVQDMDHENMFWYRQDPGLGLRLIYFSYDVKMKEKGDIPEGYSVSREKKERFSLILESASTNQTSMYLCASSFFGTSYNEQFFGPGTRLTVL.

This chain connects TRBV11-2 to TRBJ1-2; possible D gene TRBD1, 6 bases. Looked up from germline, CDR1 is SGHAT and CDR2 is FQNNGV. This CDR3 region has 16 residues. V gave up 7 bases and J gave up 1 base, with 19 bases separating them. The CDR3 loop reads CASNGVLTGLNYGYTF. In DNA, the CDR3 is TGTGCCAGCAACGGAGTTCTAACAGGGCTTAACTATGGCTACACCTTC.

The chain employs TRBV5-4 and TRBJ2-6, with D perhaps being TRBD1 or TRBD2 (5 bases each). CDR3 length equals 14 residues. Germline V gene sequence: CDR1 SGHNT, CDR2 YYREEE (reference sequence). V was trimmed by 3 bases and J by 6 bases, leaving 10 bases between them. CDR3 sequence reads: CASSSDGAANVLTF. CDR3 coding DNA: TGTGCCAGCAGCTCAGACGGGGCGGCCAACGTCCTGACTTTC.

This clone was observed a few times. This sequence joins TRBV4-1 and TRBJ1-2; no clear D. The germline V gene has CDR1 MGHRA and CDR2 YSYEKL. The CDR3 runs 13 residues. V was clipped by 0 bases and J by 3 bases, with 5 bases between them. The DNA for the CDR3 is TGCGCCAGCAGCCAAGATAGGGACTATGGCTACACCTTC. Encoded protein: CASSQDRDYGYTF.

The gene calls are TRBV14 and TRBJ2-7, with a tentative D call TRBD1 (6 bases). The germline V and J ends were trimmed by 0 bases and 4 bases, with 10 bases remaining between them. This CDR3 region has 14 residues. Per the germline V gene, CDR1 is SGHDN and CDR2 is FVKESK. The CDR3 DNA reads TGTGCCAGCAGCCAAGAAGGGCAGGGGTACGAGCAGTACTTC. Translating gives CASSQEGQGYEQYF.

The genes are TRBV6-5 and TRBJ2-3, with 8 bases matching TRBD1. This CDR3 is 14 amino acids long. The germline V gene has CDR1 MNHEY and CDR2 SVGAGI. V lost 5 bases to trimming and J lost 3 bases; unmatched junction nucleotides: 4. CDR3 DNA sequence: TGTGCCAGCAGTGGGACAGGCGGGACAGATACGCAGTATTTT. Its translation: CASSGTGGTDTQYF.

The chain has TRBV19 and TRBJ2-1; no definite D call. This CDR3 has 13 residues. Trimming stripped 3 bases from V and 5 bases from J, with 8 bases between. The V gene's germline CDR1 is LNHDA and CDR2 SQIVND (reference sequence). The CDR3 sequence: CASSIMSDNEQFF. The CDR3 nucleotides read TGTGCCAGTAGTATTATGTCCGACAATGAGCAGTTCTTC.

The chain recombines TRBV7-8 with TRBJ1-1; D is unclear. Trimming pared 5 bases from V and 2 bases from J, leaving 9 bases between. This CDR3 region has 13 residues. Per germline, CDR1 SGHVS and CDR2 FQNEAQ. CDR3 sequence: CASSPSANTEAFF. The CDR3 region has the DNA TGTGCCAGCAGCCCGTCGGCTAACACTGAAGCTTTCTTT.

The chain uses TRBV10-3 and TRBJ2-3; 11 nucleotides match TRBD2. V lost 3 bases and J lost 2; bases outside the gene matches: 13. The CDR3 contains 19 residues. Germline loops: CDR1 ENHRY, CDR2 SYGVKD. CDR3 in amino acids: CAISDLFSGREESTDTQYF. In nucleotides, the CDR3 is TGTGCCATCAGTGATCTCTTTAGCGGGAGGGAAGAATCCACAGATACGCAGTATTTT.

V and J are TRBV2 and TRBJ1-2; D is unclear. V was trimmed by 1 base and J by 3 bases, leaving 9 bases between them. Germline V lookup: CDR1 SNHLY, CDR2 FYNNEI. This CDR3 contains 14 residues. The CDR3 loop is CASSEVVVYYGYTF. The CDR3 coding sequence is TGTGCCAGCAGTGAAGTGGTCGTCTACTATGGCTACACCTTC. Filled out from reference TRBV2 and TRBJ1-2, the complete variable domain reads EPEVTQTPSHQVTQMGQEVILRCVPISNHLYFYWYRQILGQKVEFLVSFYNNEISEKSEIFDDQFSVERPDGSNFTLKIRSTKLEDSAMYFCASSEVVVYYGYTFGSGTRLTVV.

The sample holds one count of this clone. The chain recombines TRBV7-2 with TRBJ2-7, with TRBD2 matching over 8 bases. Germline lookup yields CDR1 SGHTA and CDR2 FQGNSA. The CDR3 has 15 residues. The V segment lost 0 bases and the J segment 4 bases; nucleotides outside the gene matches: 5. The CDR3, as DNA: TGTGCCAGCAGCTTAGCCCGGGGGGGCAAGTACGAGCAGTACTTC. Its translation: CASSLARGGKYEQYF.

The chain has TRBV28 and TRBJ2-5; 7 nucleotides line up with TRBD1. The V and J ends lost 5 bases and 1 base, in that order; junction bases with no gene match: 7. CDR1 is MDHEN, CDR2 SYDVKM, per germline. The CDR3 runs to 15 residues. As DNA, the CDR3 is TGTGCCAGCAGTCGTGAATCAGGGGGCCAAGAGACCCAGTACTTC. It specifies CASSRESGGQETQYF.

This clone was seen more than once but under ten times. This chain links TRBV7-8 with TRBJ1-1; tentatively, D is TRBD1 (5 bases). The CDR3 consists of 13 residues. V was pared by 6 bases and J by 4 bases, with 12 bases between. Germline loops: CDR1 SGHVS, CDR2 FQNEAQ. The CDR3 nucleotides are TGTGCCAGCAGGGCGTACAGGACCACTGAAGCTTTCTTT. It codes for CASRAYRTTEAFF.

This clone has just a few counts. The V and J genes are TRBV7-3 and TRBJ2-5, with D possibly being TRBD1 (5 bases). V was trimmed by 5 bases and J by 1 base, leaving 8 bases between them. The CDR3 runs 13 residues. Germline V gene lookup returns CDR1 SGHTA and CDR2 FQGTGA. CDR3 loop: CASSQDSQETQYF. CDR3 DNA sequence: TGTGCCAGCAGCCAAGACAGCCAAGAGACCCAGTACTTC.

The chain uses TRBV2 and TRBJ2-3, with D perhaps TRBD2 (7 bases). CDR3 length: 15 amino acids. Trimming removed 10 bases from V and 1 base from J, with 18 bases in between. Germline V lookup: CDR1 SNHLY, CDR2 FYNNEI. The CDR3 DNA reads TGTGCCATCCCCGAGGGGGGGCCGGGCACAGATACGCAGTATTTT. This translates into CAIPEGGPGTDTQYF.

The chain carries TRBV6-5 and TRBJ2-7, with 10 bases matching TRBD2. The CDR3 has 15 amino acids. V shed 3 bases, J shed 2 bases, and the junction held 4 bases outside the gene matches. Germline V gives CDR1 MNHEY, CDR2 SVGAGI. CDR3: CASSYLAGEPYEQYF. DNA of the CDR3: TGTGCCAGCAGTTATCTAGCGGGAGAACCCTACGAGCAGTACTTC.

The V call is TRBV27, the J call TRBJ2-2; 9 bases line up with TRBD2. Germline loops: CDR1 MNHEY, CDR2 SMNVEV (reference sequence). With V trimmed by 9 bases and J by 1 base, 6 bases remained unmatched. The CDR3 is 15 amino acids. The chain's CDR3 is CARKLAGRNTGELFF. CDR3 in DNA: TGTGCCAGGAAGCTAGCGGGGAGGAACACCGGGGAGCTGTTTTTT.

The chain uses TRBV28 and TRBJ2-7; 8 nucleotides agree with TRBD2. Looked up from germline, CDR1 is MDHEN and CDR2 is SYDVKM. Germline trimming cut 1 base from V and 7 bases from J; bases unmatched to any gene: 12. The CDR3 is 16 residues long. This chain's CDR3 is CASSLFSGSRGSEQYF. CDR3 DNA: TGTGCCAGCAGTTTATTCAGCGGGAGCAGAGGGAGTGAGCAGTACTTC. The complete variable domain, with remaining parts taken from reference TRBV28 and TRBJ2-7, reads DVKVTQSSRYLVKRTGEKVFLECVQDMDHENMFWYRQDPGLGLRLIYFSYDVKMKEKGDIPEGYSVSREKKERFSLILESASTNQTSMYLCASSLFSGSRGSEQYFGPGTRLTVT.